One sample yielded the 3 T cell receptor beta chains listed below, sequenced in a study of early T cells in non-severe SARS-CoV-2 infection (dated by TCRdb to about 2021). Receptors were amplified or captured by 5' RACE. Sequencing instrument: NextSeq 500. TCRdb reran the public reads through fastp at Q25 and MiXCR, keeping productive beta chains. One record per CDR3 amino acid sequence lists the most common genes and DNA. The sample table shows under 80,000 distinct CDR3 sequences, and more than 9% are seen once. Clones ranked in the top ten supply roughly 3.8% of the sample. Sequenced material: whole blood. These receptors were obtained from an adult who was a healthcare worker with PCR-confirmed SARS-CoV-2 infection or an uninfected control (not recorded which).

This clonotype has ten or more counts. The gene calls are TRBV29-1 and TRBJ2-3; D remains unclear. This CDR3 region has 11 residues. Trimming stripped 5 bases from V and 3 bases from J, with 6 bases between. Germline loops: CDR1 SQVTM, CDR2 ANQGSEA. CDR3 sequence reads: CSVPLTDTQYF. The DNA of the CDR3 is TGCAGCGTTCCCTTGACAGATACGCAGTATTTT.

Concerning this clonotype itself: This may arise from a read error, as a much more abundant clone is one base away. J is TRBJ2-3 and V is TRBV2; 10 bases match TRBD2. This CDR3 spans 15 amino acids. Germline V gives CDR1 SNHLY, CDR2 FYNNEI. Here the CDR3 DNA reads TGTGTCAGCAGTGTTAGCGGGGGGCCCACAGATACGCAGTATTTT. It translates to CVSSVSGGPTDTQYF.

This clonotype was detected ten times or more. This chain joins TRBV5-1 and TRBJ2-7; D is possibly TRBD1 (6 bases). The V end lost 3 bases, the J end lost 6 bases, and 10 bases lay between the germline ends. The CDR3 is 12 amino acids. Germline V gives CDR1 SGHRS, CDR2 YFSETQ. Here the CDR3 DNA reads TGCGCCAGCAGCTCCACAGGGTCCGAGCAGTACTTC. Translated: CASSSTGSEQYF.